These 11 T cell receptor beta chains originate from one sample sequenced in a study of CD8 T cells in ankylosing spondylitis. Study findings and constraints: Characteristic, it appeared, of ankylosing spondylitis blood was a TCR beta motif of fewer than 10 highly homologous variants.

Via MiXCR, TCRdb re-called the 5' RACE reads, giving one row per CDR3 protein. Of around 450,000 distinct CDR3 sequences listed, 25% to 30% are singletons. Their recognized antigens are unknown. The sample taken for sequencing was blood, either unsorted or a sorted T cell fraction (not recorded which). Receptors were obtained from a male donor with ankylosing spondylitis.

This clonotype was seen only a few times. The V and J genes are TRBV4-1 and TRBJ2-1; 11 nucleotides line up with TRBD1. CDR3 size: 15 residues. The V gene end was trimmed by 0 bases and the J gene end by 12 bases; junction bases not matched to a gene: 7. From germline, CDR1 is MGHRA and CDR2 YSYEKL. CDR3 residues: CASSQERTGGDRQFF. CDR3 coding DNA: TGCGCCAGCAGCCAAGAAAGGACAGGGGGCGATCGGCAGTTCTTC.

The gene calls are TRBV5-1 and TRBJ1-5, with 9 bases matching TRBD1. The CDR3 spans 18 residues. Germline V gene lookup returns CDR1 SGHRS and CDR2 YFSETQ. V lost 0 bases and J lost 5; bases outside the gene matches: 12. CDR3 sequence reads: CASSLGLVGQGKDQPQHF. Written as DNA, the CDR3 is TGCGCCAGCAGCTTGGGATTGGTGGGACAGGGCAAGGATCAGCCCCAGCATTTT.

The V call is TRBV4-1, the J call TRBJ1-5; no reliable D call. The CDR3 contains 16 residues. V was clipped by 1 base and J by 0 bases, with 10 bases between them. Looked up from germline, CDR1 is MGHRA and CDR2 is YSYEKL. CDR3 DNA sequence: TGCGCCAGCAGCCAAGTCGGCAGAAATAGCAATCAGCCCCAGCATTTT. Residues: CASSQVGRNSNQPQHF.

The DNA of the CDR3 is TGCAGTGCTATCGGGACAGCGAACTCCGAGCAGTACTTC. Its translation is CSAIGTANSEQYF. The V and J genes are TRBV20-1 and TRBJ2-7, with 7 bases aligning to TRBD1. CDR3 length: 13 residues. V was clipped by 4 bases and J by 6 bases; unmatched bases: 9. Germline assignment: CDR1 DFQATT and CDR2 SNEGSKA (reference sequence).

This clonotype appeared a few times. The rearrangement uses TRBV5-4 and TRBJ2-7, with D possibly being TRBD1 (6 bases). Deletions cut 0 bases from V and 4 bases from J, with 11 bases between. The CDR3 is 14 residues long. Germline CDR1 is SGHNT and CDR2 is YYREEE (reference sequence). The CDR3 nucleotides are TGTGCCAGCAGCTTGGATACAGGGAATTACGAGCAGTACGTC. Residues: CASSLDTGNYEQYV.

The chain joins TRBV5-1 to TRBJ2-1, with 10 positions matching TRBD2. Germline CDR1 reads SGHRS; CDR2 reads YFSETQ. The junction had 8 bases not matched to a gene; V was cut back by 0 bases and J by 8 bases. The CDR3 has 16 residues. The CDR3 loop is CASSLEASGGGDEQFF. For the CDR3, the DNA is TGCGCCAGCAGCTTGGAGGCTAGCGGGGGAGGGGATGAGCAGTTCTTC.

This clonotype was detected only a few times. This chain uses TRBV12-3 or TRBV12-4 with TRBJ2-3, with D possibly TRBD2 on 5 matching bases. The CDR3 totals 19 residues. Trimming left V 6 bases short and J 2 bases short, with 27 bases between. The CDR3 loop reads CASSLRLGSGFGDTDTQYF. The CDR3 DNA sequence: TGTGCCAGCAGCCTACGACTGGGGAGTGGATTTGGTGACACAGATACGCAGTATTTT.

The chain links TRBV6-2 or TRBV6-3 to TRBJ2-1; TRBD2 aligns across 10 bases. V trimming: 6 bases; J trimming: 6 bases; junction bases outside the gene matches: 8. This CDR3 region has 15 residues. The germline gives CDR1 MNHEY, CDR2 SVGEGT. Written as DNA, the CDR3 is TGTGCCAGCAGCCTGGGACTAGCGAGTGTCAATGAGCAGTTCTTC. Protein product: CASSLGLASVNEQFF.

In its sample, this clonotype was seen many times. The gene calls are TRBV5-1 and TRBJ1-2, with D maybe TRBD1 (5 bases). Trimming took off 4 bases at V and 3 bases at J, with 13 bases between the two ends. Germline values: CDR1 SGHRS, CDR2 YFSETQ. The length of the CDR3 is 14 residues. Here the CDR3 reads CASSPVGGDYGYTF. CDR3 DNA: TGCGCCAGCAGCCCGGTCGGGGGGGACTATGGCTACACCTTC.

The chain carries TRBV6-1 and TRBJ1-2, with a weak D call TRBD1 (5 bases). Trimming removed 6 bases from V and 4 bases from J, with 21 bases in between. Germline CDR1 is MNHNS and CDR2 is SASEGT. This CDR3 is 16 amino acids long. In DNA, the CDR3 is TGTGCCAGCAGCCGCGGGGGAGTCTGTCCCGGCTATGGCTACACCTTC. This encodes CASSRGGVCPGYGYTF.

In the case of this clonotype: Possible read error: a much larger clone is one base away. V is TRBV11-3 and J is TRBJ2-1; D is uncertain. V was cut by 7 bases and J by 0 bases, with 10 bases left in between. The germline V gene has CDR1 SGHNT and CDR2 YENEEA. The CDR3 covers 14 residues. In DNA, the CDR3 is TGTGCCAGCAATAGGGCTAGCTCCTACAATGAGCAGTTCTTC. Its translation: CASNRASSYNEQFF.